Each of the 17 T cell receptor beta chains below was sequenced from the same sample in a study of cytomegalovirus exposure and HLA in healthy donors. The method was immunoSEQ multiplex PCR; TCRdb's version includes in-frame clones alone and lacks a portion of them. The sample lists fewer than 200,000 clones, about 85% occurring once. What was sequenced was PBMCs. These receptor sequences come from a man in his late teens or twenties in good health and CMV-seropositive.

The chain's CDR3 is CAWSPGLAGAYEQYF. CDR3 bases: TGTGCCTGGAGTCCGGGGCTAGCGGGCGCCTACGAGCAGTACTTC. The genes are TRBV30 and TRBJ2-7; the match to TRBD2 covers 8 bases. The V gene's germline CDR1 is GTSNPN and CDR2 SVGIG (reference sequence). The CDR3 contains 15 residues. The V and J ends lost 2 bases and 2 bases, in that order; junction bases with no gene match: 8.

With respect to this clone: Its ends do not fully match the called genes, so a read error is possible. The CDR3 DNA sequence: TGTGCCAGCAGCCTCCTCGGCGGGCCGAACGCCGGGGAGCTGTTTTTT. Amino acids: CASSLLGGPNAGELFF. The chain employs TRBV14 and TRBJ2-2; possibly TRBD2 for D (5 bases). The CDR3 has 16 residues. From germline, CDR1 is SGHDN and CDR2 FVKESK.

The chain employs TRBV11-1 and TRBJ2-5; weak D call: TRBD1 (6 bases). V lost 5 bases, J lost 3 bases, and 16 bases lay in between. This CDR3 spans 15 amino acids. Germline V CDR1 and CDR2: SGHAT, FQDESV (reference sequence). CDR3 sequence reads: CASSLPHTGKETQYF. The CDR3 DNA sequence: TGTGCCAGCAGCCTTCCACATACAGGGAAAGAGACCCAGTACTTC.

This sequence joins TRBV30 and TRBJ1-2, with 8 bases aligning to TRBD1. The germline V gene has CDR1 GTSNPN and CDR2 SVGIG (reference sequence). J gave up 4 bases and V 3 bases, and 10 bases lay outside the gene matches. The CDR3 length is 15 residues. The CDR3 protein is CAWRWQGASGYGYTF. The CDR3 DNA reads TGTGCCTGGAGATGGCAGGGGGCTTCCGGCTATGGCTACACCTTC. The full variable domain, completed using reference TRBV30 and TRBJ1-2, is SQTIHQWPATLVQPVGSPLSLECTVEGTSNPNLYWYRQAAGRGLQLLFYSVGIGQISSEVPQNLSASRPQDRQFILSSKKLLLSDSGFYLCAWRWQGASGYGYTFGSGTRLTVV.

The chain employs TRBV5-1 and TRBJ2-7; the match to TRBD1 covers 8 bases. The junction had 7 bases not matched to a gene; V was cut back by 5 bases and J by 0 bases. The V gene's germline CDR1 is SGHRS and CDR2 YFSETQ. This CDR3 is built from 15 residues. DNA for the CDR3: TGCGCCAGCAGTCCCGACAGGGGATCCTCCTACGAGCAGTACTTC. Translated: CASSPDRGSSYEQYF.

The chain employs TRBV4-2 and TRBJ1-1; D remains unclear. Germline assignment: CDR1 LGHNA and CDR2 YNFKEQ. Trimming cost V 0 bases and J 1 base, with 9 bases left between them. This CDR3 contains 15 residues. The CDR3 nucleotides are TGTGCCAGCAGCCAAGATTTGGCGGCGAACACTGAAGCTTTCTTT. Protein product: CASSQDLAANTEAFF.

The chain couples TRBV5-1 to TRBJ2-5, with D possibly being TRBD1 (6 bases). V lost 0 bases to trimming and J lost 2 bases, with 8 bases between them. Germline V lookup: CDR1 SGHRS, CDR2 YFSETQ. This CDR3 is built from 14 residues. For the CDR3, the DNA is TGCGCCAGCAGCTTGGCCGGACAGCAAGAGACCCAGTACTTC. The encoded protein is CASSLAGQQETQYF.

The chain recombines TRBV28 with TRBJ1-5; D may be TRBD1 (6 bases). Trimming took 6 bases from V and 4 from J, leaving 10 bases between them. The CDR3 length is 13 residues. CDR1 MDHEN and CDR2 SYDVKM come from the germline V gene. The chain's CDR3 is CASRTDRNQPQHF. The CDR3 DNA follows: TGTGCCAGCAGGACGGACAGAAATCAGCCCCAGCATTTT.

The CDR3 protein is CASSIQGSTDTQYF. Written as DNA, the CDR3 is TGTGCCAGCAGCATCCAGGGGAGCACAGATACGCAGTATTTT. The rearrangement uses TRBV5-6 and TRBJ2-3, with D possibly being TRBD1 (6 bases). Trimming removed 4 bases at V and 0 bases at J, with 9 bases between. The CDR3 sequence is 14 residues long. The germline V gene has CDR1 SGHDT and CDR2 YYEEEE.

J is TRBJ1-3 and V is TRBV5-1; possible D gene TRBD1, 6 bases. The CDR3 has 11 residues. V lost 9 bases to trimming and J lost 7 bases, with 11 bases between them. CDR1 is SGHRS, CDR2 YFSETQ, per germline. The CDR3 bases are TGCGCCACCGTAGGACAGAACACCATATATTTT. Protein product: CATVGQNTIYF. Full variable domain (outside the CDR3, taken from reference TRBV5-1 and TRBJ1-3): KAGVTQTPRYLIKTRGQQVTLSCSPISGHRSVSWYQQTPGQGLQFLFEYFSETQRNKGNFPGRFSGRQFSNSRSEMNVSTLELGDSALYLCATVGQNTIYFGEGSWLTVV.

V gene TRBV6-5 combines with J gene TRBJ2-2, with TRBD2 as a possible D gene (6 bases). V lost 4 bases and J 2 bases, leaving 14 bases between the germline ends. The CDR3 contains 16 residues. Germline-derived CDR1 and CDR2 are MNHEY and SVGAGI. This CDR3 reads CASSFSGGGNTGELFF. DNA for the CDR3: TGTGCCAGCAGTTTCTCTGGGGGAGGTAACACCGGGGAGCTGTTTTTT.

For the CDR3, the DNA is TGTGCCAGCAGTTTGCGGGGGGGAGAAGATACGCAGTATTTT. Protein: CASSLRGGEDTQYF. The rearrangement uses TRBV28 and TRBJ2-3, with TRBD2 matching over 9 bases. The CDR3 consists of 14 residues. The J segment lost 5 bases and the V segment lost 3 bases, leaving 3 bases of the junction unmatched. In germline, CDR1 is MDHEN, CDR2 SYDVKM. The complete variable domain, with remaining parts taken from reference TRBV28 and TRBJ2-3, reads DVKVTQSSRYLVKRTGEKVFLECVQDMDHENMFWYRQDPGLGLRLIYFSYDVKMKEKGDIPEGYSVSREKKERFSLILESASTNQTSMYLCASSLRGGEDTQYFGPGTRLTVL.

The chain joins TRBV18 to TRBJ2-7; TRBD1 matches 12 bases. This CDR3 contains 15 residues. The J segment lost 4 bases and the V segment lost 6 bases, leaving 7 bases of the junction unmatched. CDR1 and CDR2 from the germline V gene are KGHSH and LQKENI. The CDR3, as DNA: TGTGCCAGCTCCCCCGGGACAGGGGGCCAGTACGAGCAGTACTTC. Translating it yields CASSPGTGGQYEQYF.

The chain couples TRBV27 to TRBJ2-7; 11 bases agree with TRBD1. Trimming removed 2 bases from V and 3 bases from J; junction bases left unmatched: 3. This CDR3 has 15 residues. Looked up from germline, CDR1 is MNHEY and CDR2 is SMNVEV (reference sequence). The chain's CDR3 is CASSLGTGGYYEQYF. The DNA for the CDR3 is TGTGCCAGCAGTTTAGGGACAGGGGGATACTACGAGCAGTACTTC.

The chain links TRBV5-8 to TRBJ2-7, with 7 bases identical to TRBD2. With 6 bases clipped from V and 7 bases from J, the junction kept 10 bases outside the gene matches. Germline V gene sequence: CDR1 SGHTS, CDR2 YDEGEE. The CDR3 is 13 amino acids. CDR3 sequence: CASIPWEGKEQYF. CDR3 DNA sequence: TGTGCCAGCATCCCCTGGGAGGGGAAGGAGCAGTACTTC.

The chain is built from TRBV5-4 and TRBJ1-1; 8 positions match TRBD1. Looked up from germline, CDR1 is SGHNT and CDR2 is YYREEE (reference sequence). The ends lost 4 bases at V and 0 bases at J; junction bases unmatched: 2. CDR3 length: 14 residues. This chain's CDR3 is CASSRDRLNTEAFF. The CDR3 coding sequence is TGTGCCAGCAGCCGGGACAGGCTGAACACTGAAGCTTTCTTT.

The chain couples TRBV5-1 to TRBJ2-3; weak D call: TRBD2 (6 bases). This CDR3 has 16 residues. V gave up 0 bases and J gave up 2 bases, with 13 bases separating them. CDR1 is SGHRS, CDR2 YFSETQ, per germline. CDR3 in amino acids: CASSLEGGTLTDTQYF. As DNA, the CDR3 is TGCGCCAGCAGCTTGGAGGGCGGGACCCTCACAGATACGCAGTATTTT. The whole variable domain, filled in from reference TRBV5-1 and TRBJ2-3, reads KAGVTQTPRYLIKTRGQQVTLSCSPISGHRSVSWYQQTPGQGLQFLFEYFSETQRNKGNFPGRFSGRQFSNSRSEMNVSTLELGDSALYLCASSLEGGTLTDTQYFGPGTRLTVL.